This is a list of T cell receptor beta chains from one sample in a study of blood T cell repertoires in COVID-19. Some clones are missing from TCRdb's copy, which holds only in-frame ones; the method was immunoSEQ multiplex PCR. Of 150,000 or so clones listed, 65% to 90% are singletons. The specimen was PBMCs or T cells enriched from blood (not recorded which). Receptors were obtained from a man in his forties or fifties who had recovered from COVID-19. CDR3s include the opening cysteine and the closing phenylalanine or tryptophan. Fields, in order: J gene, D gene, clone size, V gene, CDR3 protein, CDR3 DNA. D genes are given only for firm matches. Clone size, where shown, is once, few, many, or a class for clones that have expanded.

TRBJ1-2 TRBD1 . TRBV28 CASTLGQGRFLPGYTF TGTGCCAGCACCTTGGGACAGGGAAGATTTCTCCCTGGCTACACCTTC
TRBJ1-6 TRBD1 once TRBV6-5 CASSYGRDRVNSPLHF TGTGCCAGCAGTTACGGCCGGGACAGGGTAAATTCACCCCTCCACTTT
TRBJ2-1 . . TRBV12-3/TRBV12-4 CASSHGGEQFF TGTGCCAGCAGCCACGGAGGAGAGCAGTTCTTC
TRBJ1-6 TRBD1 . TRBV23-1 CASSRGTDYNSPLHF TGCGCCAGCAGTCGTGGGACAGACTATAATTCACCCCTCCACTTT
TRBJ2-7 . . TRBV6-5 CASSYKPKSEQYF TGTGCCAGCAGTTACAAACCAAAGAGTGAGCAGTACTTC
TRBJ1-2 . . TRBV7-6 CASGIRGDGYTF TGTGCCAGCGGTATCCGCGGGGATGGCTACACCTTC
TRBJ1-5 . . TRBV10-1 CASSERSAQPQHF TGCGCCAGCAGTGAGAGGAGTGCACAGCCCCAGCATTTT
TRBJ1-1 . . TRBV19 CASSIGRVGNTEAFF TGTGCCAGTAGTATAGGCAGGGTCGGTAACACTGAAGCTTTCTTT
TRBJ1-4 TRBD1 . TRBV7-9 CASSPQGGSANEKLFF TGTGCCAGCAGCCCACAGGGGGGTTCAGCAAATGAAAAACTGTTTTTT
TRBJ2-7 . . TRBV27 CASSLSGTAYEQYF TGTGCCAGCAGTTTATCCGGGACTGCCTACGAGCAGTACTTC
TRBJ2-1 TRBD2 . TRBV14 CASSQDGRVASPYNEQFF TGTGCCAGCAGCCAAGACGGGAGGGTGGCTAGTCCTTACAATGAGCAGTTCTTC
TRBJ2-7 . few TRBV2 CASSERGDYSYEQYF TGTGCCAGCAGTGAGAGGGGGGACTACTCCTACGAGCAGTACTTC
TRBJ1-1 TRBD1 . TRBV2 CASRSGQMNTEAFF TGTGCCAGCAGATCGGGACAGATGAACACTGAAGCTTTCTTT
TRBJ1-1 . . TRBV4-1 CASSQDRSRGNGAFF TGCGCCAGCAGCCAAGATAGGAGCCGGGGGAACGGAGCTTTCTTT
TRBJ1-2 . . TRBV2 CARNRDSYGYTF TGTGCCAGAAATAGAGACAGCTATGGCTACACCTTC
TRBJ1-1 . . TRBV28 CASSSPSKAGLMNTEAFF TGTGCCAGCAGTTCTCCCTCCAAGGCAGGTTTAATGAACACTGAAGCTTTCTTT
TRBJ1-6 . . TRBV3-1/TRBV3-2 CASSRREYNSPLHF TGTGCCAGCAGCCGACGGGAGTATAATTCACCCCTCCACTTT
TRBJ1-2 . . TRBV19 CASRDAGYRYGYTF TGTGCCAGTAGGGACGCAGGGTATCGGTATGGCTACACCTTC
TRBJ1-5 . . TRBV2 CASSRINSLGQPQHF TGTGCCAGCAGCCGCATTAACAGTTTGGGCCAGCCCCAGCATTTT
TRBJ1-5 TRBD1 . TRBV7-3 CASSLHGQGSNQPQHF TGTGCCAGCAGCTTACATGGACAGGGAAGCAATCAGCCCCAGCATTTT
TRBJ2-6 . . TRBV7-2 CASSHDTGANVLTF TGTGCCAGCAGTCACGACACCGGGGCCAACGTCCTGACTTTC
TRBJ1-4 TRBD1 . TRBV4-2 CASSPSFGTGDLEKLFF TGTGCCAGCAGCCCATCGTTTGGTACAGGGGATCTTGAAAAACTGTTTTTT
TRBJ1-3 . . TRBV5-1 CASSLGGDGGNTIYF TGCGCCAGCAGCTTGGGGGGAGACGGCGGAAACACCATATATTTT
TRBJ2-3 . . TRBV7-6 CASSLVARDTQYF TGTGCCAGCAGCTTAGTCGCTAGGGATACGCAGTATTTT
TRBJ2-5 TRBD2 once TRBV7-2 CASSLAGLAGRETQYF TGTGCCAGCAGCTTAGCGGGACTAGCGGGGCGAGAGACCCAGTACTTC
TRBJ1-4 TRBD1 . TRBV4-2 CASSQDHGTGWNEKLFF TGTGCCAGCAGCCAAGATCACGGGACAGGGTGGAATGAAAAACTGTTTTTT
TRBJ2-7 . . TRBV12-3/TRBV12-4 CASRNTGIYEQYF TGTGCCAGCAGAAACACAGGGATCTACGAGCAGTACTTC
TRBJ1-2 TRBD1 . TRBV4-1 CASSQTTGVNYGYTF TGCGCCAGCAGCCAAACGACAGGGGTTAACTATGGCTACACCTTC
TRBJ2-7 TRBD1 . TRBV28 CASSRPGTANYEQYF TGTGCCAGCAGTCGACCGGGGACAGCAAACTACGAGCAGTACTTC
TRBJ1-1 . . TRBV19 CATSTGLAGTEAFF TGTGCCACCAGCACGGGGCTCGCGGGAACTGAAGCTTTCTTT
TRBJ1-2 TRBD1 . TRBV2 CASRGGQTYGYTF TGTGCCAGCAGGGGGGGACAGACCTATGGCTACACCTTC
TRBJ1-5 TRBD1 . TRBV6-5 CASSYGTGGNQPQHF TGTGCCAGCAGTTATGGGACAGGGGGCAATCAGCCCCAGCATTTT
TRBJ2-2 TRBD2 few TRBV10-3 CAIRAHSGGNTGELFF TGTGCCATCAGAGCCCATAGCGGGGGGAATACCGGGGAGCTGTTTTTT
TRBJ2-1 TRBD2 . TRBV2 CASSDRTSIGEQFF TGTGCCAGCAGTGATCGGACTAGCATAGGTGAGCAGTTCTTC
TRBJ1-6 . . TRBV5-1 CASSKTYNRERTYNSPLHF TGCGCCAGCAGCAAGACCTATAACAGGGAACGCACCTATAATTCACCCCTCCACTTT
TRBJ1-5 . . TRBV7-9 CASSLGDNSNQPQHF TGTGCCAGCAGCTTGGGAGATAATAGCAATCAGCCCCAGCATTTT
TRBJ2-7 TRBD2 few TRBV4-2 CASSQQLAGGPYQEQYF TGTGCCAGCAGCCAACAACTAGCGGGGGGGCCATATCAAGAGCAGTACTTC
TRBJ2-3 TRBD2 . TRBV15 CATSRTQRGGVDTQYF TGTGCCACCAGCAGGACCCAGCGGGGGGGGGTAGATACGCAGTATTTT
TRBJ1-4 TRBD1 . TRBV19 CASNLRGQGTNEKLFF TGTGCCAGTAACCTCAGGGGGCAAGGGACTAATGAAAAACTGTTTTTT
TRBJ2-1 . . TRBV12-2 CASRPGPGGYNEQFF TGTGCAAGTCGCCCCGGCCCGGGGGGGTACAATGAGCAGTTCTTC
TRBJ1-1 TRBD1 . TRBV6-5 CATLDRLGTEAFF TGTGCCACGCTGGACAGGTTGGGGACTGAAGCTTTCTTT
TRBJ2-7 . . TRBV5-1 CASSVDKLTYEQYF TGCGCCAGCAGCGTGGACAAGTTAACCTACGAGCAGTACTTC
TRBJ1-2 . once TRBV29-1 CSAERGNYGYTF TGCAGCGCCGAACGGGGAAACTATGGCTACACCTTC
TRBJ1-2 . few TRBV5-4 CASSLVENYGYTF TGTGCCAGCAGCTTGGTAGAAAACTATGGCTACACCTTC
TRBJ1-2 TRBD1 . TRBV7-8 CASSRYSTGGHGYTF TGTGCCAGCAGCCGATATTCGACAGGGGGCCATGGCTACACCTTC
TRBJ2-5 TRBD2 . TRBV6-1 CASSEPRLAQRETQYF TGTGCCAGCAGTGAACCTCGACTAGCGCAGCGGGAGACCCAGTACTTC
TRBJ2-1 . . TRBV7-9 CASSLVRGTYNEQFF TGTGCCAGCAGCTTAGTAAGGGGAACCTACAATGAGCAGTTCTTC
TRBJ1-2 TRBD1 . TRBV6-6 CASRHYRGHASGYTF TGTGCCAGCAGGCATTACAGGGGGCACGCCTCTGGCTACACCTTC
TRBJ2-5 . . TRBV12-3/TRBV12-4 CASSLQETQYF TGTGCCAGCAGCCTACAAGAGACCCAGTACTTC
TRBJ2-2 . . TRBV21-1 CASSSEEQENLTNTGELFF TGTGCCAGCAGCTCAGAGGAACAGGAGAATTTAACGAACACCGGGGAGCTGTTTTTT
TRBJ2-5 . . TRBV2 CASSDTPVETQYF TGTGCCAGCAGTGACACCCCAGTAGAGACCCAGTACTTC
TRBJ1-5 . . TRBV19 CASSSRTNSNQPQHF TGTGCCAGTAGTAGTCGGACAAACTCCAATCAGCCCCAGCATTTT
TRBJ1-1 TRBD1 . TRBV3-1/TRBV3-2 CASSETGGTEAFF TGTGCCAGCAGCGAGACAGGGGGCACTGAAGCTTTCTTT
TRBJ2-4 . once TRBV12-3/TRBV12-4 CASTLSSPGIQYF TGTGCCAGCACCCTGTCCTCTCCAGGGATTCAGTACTTC
TRBJ2-7 TRBD2 . TRBV5-5 CASSNTSVSSYEQYF TGTGCCAGCAGCAATACTAGCGTTTCTTCCTACGAGCAGTACTTC
TRBJ1-6 . . TRBV10-3 CAISDPGLNSPLHF TGTGCCATCAGTGACCCCGGTCTAAATTCACCCCTCCACTTT
TRBJ2-1 . . TRBV5-4 CASRAQGGYGEQFF TGTGCCAGCAGGGCACAGGGTGGCTACGGTGAGCAGTTCTTC
TRBJ1-1 TRBD1 once TRBV19 CASKDRERGTEAFF TGTGCCAGTAAAGACAGGGAAAGGGGGACTGAAGCTTTCTTT